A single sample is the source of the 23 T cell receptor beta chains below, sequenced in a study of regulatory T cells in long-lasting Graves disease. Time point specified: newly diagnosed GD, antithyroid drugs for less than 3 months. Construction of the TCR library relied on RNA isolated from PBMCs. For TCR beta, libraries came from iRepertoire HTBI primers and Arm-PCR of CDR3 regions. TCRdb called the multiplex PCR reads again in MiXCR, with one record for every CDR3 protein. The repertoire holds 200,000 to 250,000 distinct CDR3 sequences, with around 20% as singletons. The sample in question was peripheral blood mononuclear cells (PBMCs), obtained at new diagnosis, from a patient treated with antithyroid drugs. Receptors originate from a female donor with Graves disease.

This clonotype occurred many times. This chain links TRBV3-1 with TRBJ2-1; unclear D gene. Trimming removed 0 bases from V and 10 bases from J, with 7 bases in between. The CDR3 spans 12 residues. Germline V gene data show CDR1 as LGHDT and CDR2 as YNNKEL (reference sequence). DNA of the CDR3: TGTGCCAGCAGCCAAGACGTAGGGGAGCAGTTCTTC. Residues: CASSQDVGEQFF.

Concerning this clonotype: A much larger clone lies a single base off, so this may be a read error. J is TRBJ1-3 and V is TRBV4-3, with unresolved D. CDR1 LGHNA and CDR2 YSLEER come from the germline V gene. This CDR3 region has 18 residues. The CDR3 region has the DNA TGCGCCAGCATCCAAGAAAGTTGGGCGGGCCCCTCTGGAAACACCATATATTTT. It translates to CASIQESWAGPSGNTIYF.

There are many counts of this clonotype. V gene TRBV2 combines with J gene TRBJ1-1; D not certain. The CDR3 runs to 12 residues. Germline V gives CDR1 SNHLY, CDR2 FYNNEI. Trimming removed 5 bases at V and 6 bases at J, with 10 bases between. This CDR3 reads CASSLRVSEAFF. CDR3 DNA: TGTGCCAGCAGTCTACGGGTTTCTGAAGCTTTCTTT.

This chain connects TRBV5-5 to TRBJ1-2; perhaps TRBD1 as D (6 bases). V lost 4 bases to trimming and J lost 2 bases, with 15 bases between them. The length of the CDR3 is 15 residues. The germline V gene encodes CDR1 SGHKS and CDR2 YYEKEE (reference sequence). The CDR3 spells CASSAVTGLNYGYTF. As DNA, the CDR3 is TGTGCCAGCAGCGCAGTAACAGGGTTAAACTATGGCTACACCTTC.

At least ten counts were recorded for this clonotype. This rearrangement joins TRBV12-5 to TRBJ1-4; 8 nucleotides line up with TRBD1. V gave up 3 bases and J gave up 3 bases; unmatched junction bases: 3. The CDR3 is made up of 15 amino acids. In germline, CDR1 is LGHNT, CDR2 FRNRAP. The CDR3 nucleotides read TGTGCTAGTGGTTTTCAGGGGGCTTCTAATGAAAAACTGTTTTTT. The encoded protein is CASGFQGASNEKLFF.

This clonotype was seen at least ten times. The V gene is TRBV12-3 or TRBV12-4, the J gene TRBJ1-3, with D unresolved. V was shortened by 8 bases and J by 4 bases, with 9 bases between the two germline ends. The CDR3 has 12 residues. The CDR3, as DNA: TGTGCCAGCCAAAGGCAGGGAAACACCATATATTTT. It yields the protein CASQRQGNTIYF.

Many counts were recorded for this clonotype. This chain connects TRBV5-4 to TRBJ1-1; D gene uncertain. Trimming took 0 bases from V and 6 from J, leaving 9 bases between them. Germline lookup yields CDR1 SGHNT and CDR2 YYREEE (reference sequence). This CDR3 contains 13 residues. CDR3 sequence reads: CASSLERSPEAFF. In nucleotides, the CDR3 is TGTGCCAGCAGCTTGGAAAGGTCCCCTGAAGCTTTCTTT.

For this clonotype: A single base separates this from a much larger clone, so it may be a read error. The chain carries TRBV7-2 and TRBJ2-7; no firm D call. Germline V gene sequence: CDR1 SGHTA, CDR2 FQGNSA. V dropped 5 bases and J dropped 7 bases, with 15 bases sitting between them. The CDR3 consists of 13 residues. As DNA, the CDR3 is TGTGCCAGCAGCCCCCGGATTTACAATGAGCAGTACTTC. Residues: CASSPRIYNEQYF.

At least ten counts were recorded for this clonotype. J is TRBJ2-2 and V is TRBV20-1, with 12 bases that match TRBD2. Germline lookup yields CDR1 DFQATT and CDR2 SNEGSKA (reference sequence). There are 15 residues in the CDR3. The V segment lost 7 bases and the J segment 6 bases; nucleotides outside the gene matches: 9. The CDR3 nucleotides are TGCAGTGTTAGGAGGCCTAGCGGGAGGGCCGGGGAGCTGTTTTTT. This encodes CSVRRPSGRAGELFF.

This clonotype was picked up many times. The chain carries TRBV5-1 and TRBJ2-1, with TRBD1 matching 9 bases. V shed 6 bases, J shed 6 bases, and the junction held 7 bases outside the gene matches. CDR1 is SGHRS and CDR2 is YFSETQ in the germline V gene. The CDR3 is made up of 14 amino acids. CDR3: CASMRDRAGNEQFF. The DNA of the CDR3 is TGCGCCAGCATGCGGGACAGGGCTGGCAATGAGCAGTTCTTC.

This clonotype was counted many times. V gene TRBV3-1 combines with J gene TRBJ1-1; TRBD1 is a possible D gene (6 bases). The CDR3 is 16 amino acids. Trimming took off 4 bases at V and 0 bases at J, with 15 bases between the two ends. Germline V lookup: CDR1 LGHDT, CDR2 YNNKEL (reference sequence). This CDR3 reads CASSLGWGPMNTEAFF. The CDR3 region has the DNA TGTGCCAGCAGCCTCGGATGGGGGCCGATGAACACTGAAGCTTTCTTT. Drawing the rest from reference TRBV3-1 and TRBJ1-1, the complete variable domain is DTAVSQTPKYLVTQMGNDKSIKCEQNLGHDTMYWYKQDSKKFLKIMFSYNNKELIINETVPNRFSPKSPDKAHLNLHINSLELGDSAVYFCASSLGWGPMNTEAFFGQGTRLTVV.

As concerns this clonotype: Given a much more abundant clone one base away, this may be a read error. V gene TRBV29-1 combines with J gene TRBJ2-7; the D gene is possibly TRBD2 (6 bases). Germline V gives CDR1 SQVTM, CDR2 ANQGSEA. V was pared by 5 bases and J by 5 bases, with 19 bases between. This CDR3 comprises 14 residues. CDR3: CSVQTRRESHEQYF. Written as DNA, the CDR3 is TGCAGCGTTCAAACCCGGAGGGAAAGCCACGAGCAGTACTTC.

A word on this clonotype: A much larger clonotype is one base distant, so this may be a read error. The CDR3 nucleotides are TGTGTCACCGACGGGACAGGGGGATTTAAGGAGGGCTACACCTTC. Translating gives CVTDGTGGFKEGYTF. This chain connects TRBV19 to TRBJ1-2; 11 bases agree with TRBD1. This CDR3 contains 15 residues. Germline CDR1 is LNHDA and CDR2 is SQIVND (reference sequence). Based on the CDR3 plus reference TRBV19 and TRBJ1-2, the full variable domain is DGGITQSPKYLFRKEGQNVTLSCEQNLNHDAMYWYRQDPGQGLRLIYYSQIVNDFQKGDIAEGYSVSREKKESFPLTVTSAQKNPTAFYLCVTDGTGGFKEGYTFGSGTRLTVV.

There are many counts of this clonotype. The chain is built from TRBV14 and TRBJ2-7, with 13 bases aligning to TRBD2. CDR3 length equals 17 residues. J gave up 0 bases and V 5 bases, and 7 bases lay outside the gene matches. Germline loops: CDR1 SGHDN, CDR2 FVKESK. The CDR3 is CASSSTWTSGSSYEQYF. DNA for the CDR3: TGTGCCAGCAGCTCAACCTGGACTAGCGGGAGCTCCTACGAGCAGTACTTC.

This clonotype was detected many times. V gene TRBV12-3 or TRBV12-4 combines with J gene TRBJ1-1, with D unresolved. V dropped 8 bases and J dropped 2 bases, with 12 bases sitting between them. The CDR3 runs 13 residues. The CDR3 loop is CASEGIANTEAFF. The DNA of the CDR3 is TGTGCCAGCGAGGGAATCGCCAACACTGAAGCTTTCTTT.

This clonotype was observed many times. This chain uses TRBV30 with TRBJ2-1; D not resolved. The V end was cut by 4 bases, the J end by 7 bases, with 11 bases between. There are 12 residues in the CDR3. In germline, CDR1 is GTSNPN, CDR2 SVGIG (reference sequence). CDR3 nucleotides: TGTGCCTGGACGCCAAGAAGAAATGAGCAGTTCTTC. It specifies CAWTPRRNEQFF.

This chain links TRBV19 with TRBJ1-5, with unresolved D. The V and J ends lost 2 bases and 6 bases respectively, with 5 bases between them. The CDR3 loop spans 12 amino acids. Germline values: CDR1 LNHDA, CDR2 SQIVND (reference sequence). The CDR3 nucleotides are TGTGCCAGTAGTATACAGGTTCAGCCCCAGCATTTT. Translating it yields CASSIQVQPQHF.

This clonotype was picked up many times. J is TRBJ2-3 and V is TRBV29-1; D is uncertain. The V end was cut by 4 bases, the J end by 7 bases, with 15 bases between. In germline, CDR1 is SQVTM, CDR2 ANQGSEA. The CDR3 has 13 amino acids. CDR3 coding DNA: TGCAGCGTTGTGGGCCTGGCAGGATATACGCAGTATTTT. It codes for CSVVGLAGYTQYF.

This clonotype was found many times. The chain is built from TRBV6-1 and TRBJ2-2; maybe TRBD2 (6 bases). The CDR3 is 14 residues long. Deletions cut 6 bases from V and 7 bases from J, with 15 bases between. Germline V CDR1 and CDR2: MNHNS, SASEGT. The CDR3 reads CASRSRWEDGELFF. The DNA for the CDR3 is TGTGCCAGCAGAAGCCGGTGGGAGGACGGGGAGCTGTTTTTT.

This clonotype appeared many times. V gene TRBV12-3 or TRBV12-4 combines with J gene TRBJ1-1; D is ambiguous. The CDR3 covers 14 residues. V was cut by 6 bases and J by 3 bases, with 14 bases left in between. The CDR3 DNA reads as TGTGCCAGCAGGGAAACTGGCCCCCACACTGAAGCTTTCTTT. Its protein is CASRETGPHTEAFF.

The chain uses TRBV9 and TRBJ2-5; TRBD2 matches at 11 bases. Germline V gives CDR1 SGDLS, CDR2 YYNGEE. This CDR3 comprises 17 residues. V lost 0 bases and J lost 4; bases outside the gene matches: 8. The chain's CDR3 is CASSVEGASGRRETQYF. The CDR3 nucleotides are TGTGCCAGCAGCGTAGAGGGGGCTAGCGGGAGGAGAGAGACCCAGTACTTC.

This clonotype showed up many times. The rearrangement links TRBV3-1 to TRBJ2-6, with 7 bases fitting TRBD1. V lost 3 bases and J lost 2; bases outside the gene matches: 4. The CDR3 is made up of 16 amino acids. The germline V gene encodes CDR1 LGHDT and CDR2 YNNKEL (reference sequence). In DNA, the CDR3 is TGTGCCAGCAGCCAGTACAGGGGCCCTGGGGCCAACGTCCTGACTTTC. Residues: CASSQYRGPGANVLTF.

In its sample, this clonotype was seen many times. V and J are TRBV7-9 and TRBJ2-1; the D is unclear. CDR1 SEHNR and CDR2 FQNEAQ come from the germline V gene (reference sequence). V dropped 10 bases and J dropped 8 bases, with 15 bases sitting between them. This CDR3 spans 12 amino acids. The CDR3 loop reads CATRRPGDEQFF. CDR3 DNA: TGTGCCACAAGACGGCCTGGGGATGAGCAGTTCTTC.